Following are 17 T cell receptor beta chains from one sample sequenced in a study of blood T cells in healthy people across ages. For the second PCR, which ran for about 7 to 11 cycles, a sample-barcoded 5' primer and a J-beta primer mix were used. MiXCR was run by TCRdb on the 5' RACE reads, yielding one entry per CDR3 protein. The top ten clones hold 2.1% of a sample with over 1,500,000 distinct CDR3 sequences, around 48% of them seen once. The sequenced sample was blood. All receptors derive from a woman aged 40 to 49 in good health.

This clonotype was counted a few times. The chain combines TRBV7-2 with TRBJ2-3; D is possibly TRBD1 (6 bases). The length of the CDR3 is 14 residues. V was shortened by 10 bases and J by 2 bases, with 16 bases between the two germline ends. Per germline, CDR1 SGHTA and CDR2 FQGNSA. DNA for the CDR3: TGTGCCAACAAACTAGACAGGTCCACAGATACGCAGTATTTT. Translated: CANKLDRSTDTQYF.

The chain links TRBV10-3 to TRBJ2-4; D unclear. The DNA end favors TRBJ2-7, so the J call may be wrong. There are 15 residues in the CDR3. Per germline, CDR1 ENHRY and CDR2 SYGVKD. The CDR3 DNA is TGTGCCATCAGTGACCCGCACTCTAACACCTACGAGCAGTACTTC. Translation gives CAISDPHSNTYEQYF.

For this clonotype: This may arise from a read error, as a much more abundant clone is one base away. This rearrangement joins TRBV7-2 to TRBJ1-2, with TRBD1 as a possible D gene (5 bases). Germline V gives CDR1 SGHTA, CDR2 FQGNSA. The CDR3 runs to 13 residues. Trimming removed 1 base from V and 6 bases from J, with 9 bases in between. CDR3 in amino acids: CASSLGIGDGYTF. The CDR3, as DNA: TGTGCCAGCAGCTTAGGGATAGGGGATGGCTACACCTTC. Variable domain in full (rest from reference TRBV7-2 and TRBJ1-2): GAGVSQSPSNKVTEKGKDVELRCDPISGHTALYWYRQSLGQGLEFLIYFQGNSAPDKSGLPSDRFSAERTGGSVSTLTIQRTQQEDSAVYLCASSLGIGDGYTFGSGTRLTVV.

This chain links TRBV27 with TRBJ1-2; D unresolved. The germline V and J ends were trimmed by 1 base and 7 bases, with 16 bases remaining between them. The germline CDR1 and CDR2 sequences are MNHEY and SMNVEV (reference sequence). The CDR3 sequence is 15 residues long. The CDR3 coding sequence is TGTGCCAGCAGTTTATTCTGGGGAAGAGGCTCTGGCTACACCTTC. It encodes CASSLFWGRGSGYTF.

This clonotype turned up a few times. The CDR3 protein is CASSQVPGGVYGYTF. CDR3 nucleotides: TGTGCCAGCAGCCAAGTGCCAGGGGGCGTTTATGGCTACACCTTC. The chain is built from TRBV4-2 and TRBJ1-2; 8 bases align to TRBD1. After removal of 1 base from V and 5 bases from J, the junction contained 6 bases not matched to a gene. The CDR3 loop spans 15 amino acids. The germline V gene has CDR1 LGHNA and CDR2 YNFKEQ.

The chain carries TRBV13 and TRBJ2-5; D call uncertain. This CDR3 comprises 13 residues. The germline V gene has CDR1 PRHDT and CDR2 FYEKMQ (reference sequence). V lost 5 bases and J lost 3, with 10 bases in between. CDR3 in amino acids: CASSVDLEETQYF. The DNA for the CDR3 is TGTGCCAGCAGCGTAGACTTGGAAGAGACCCAGTACTTC.

This clonotype showed up just once. V gene TRBV6-2 or TRBV6-3 combines with J gene TRBJ1-1; TRBD1 might be the D (6 bases). The ends were cut back, 6 bases at V and 4 bases at J, with 24 bases in the middle. Germline V gives CDR1 MNHEY, CDR2 SVGEGT. The length of the CDR3 is 17 residues. The CDR3 DNA follows: TGTGCCAGCAGGTTCTCCTTGTGGGGGGCGCAAGGCACTGAAGCTTTCTTT. Translated: CASRFSLWGAQGTEAFF.

CDR3 loop: CASSSSPTVETQYF. The CDR3, as DNA: TGTGCCAGCAGCTCCTCACCGACTGTGGAGACCCAGTACTTC. This chain uses TRBV7-9 with TRBJ2-5; D call uncertain. Per germline, CDR1 SEHNR and CDR2 FQNEAQ (reference sequence). V gave up 4 bases and J gave up 5 bases, with 14 bases separating them. The CDR3 extends over 14 amino acids.

The chain links TRBV7-2 to TRBJ1-2, with 7 bases that match TRBD1. Germline-derived CDR1 and CDR2 are SGHTA and FQGNSA. The CDR3 totals 16 residues. Trimming cost V 4 bases and J 1 base; bases outside gene matches: 9. CDR3 amino acids: CASSWGQPTINYGYTF. For the CDR3, the DNA is TGTGCCAGCAGCTGGGGACAGCCTACGATTAACTATGGCTACACCTTC.

This chain joins TRBV4-3 and TRBJ2-1; 7 bases fit TRBD1. Germline V gives CDR1 LGHNA, CDR2 YSLEER. J lost 3 bases, V lost 2 bases, and 4 bases had no gene match. The CDR3 has 15 residues. The CDR3 loop is CASSQYRDSYNEQFF. Here the CDR3 DNA reads TGCGCCAGCAGCCAATACCGGGACAGCTACAATGAGCAGTTCTTC.

V is TRBV20-1 and J is TRBJ1-5; D unclear. Germline V gene data show CDR1 as DFQATT and CDR2 as SNEGSKA (reference sequence). The CDR3 consists of 16 residues. Trimming stripped 3 bases from V and 0 bases from J, with 15 bases between. This chain's CDR3 is CSASSFGWGSNQPQHF. CDR3 bases: TGCAGTGCTAGTTCTTTCGGGTGGGGTAGCAATCAGCCCCAGCATTTT.

This chain connects TRBV7-9 to TRBJ1-2; 9 bases line up with TRBD1. The CDR3 extends over 18 amino acids. Germline CDR1 reads SEHNR; CDR2 reads FQNEAQ (reference sequence). V shed 5 bases, J shed 4 bases, and the junction held 17 bases outside the gene matches. The CDR3 region has the DNA TGTGCCAGCAGCCCACAAGGACAGGGGCGCCTTTACGGCTATGGCTACACCTTC. Translation: CASSPQGQGRLYGYGYTF.

This clonotype was recorded a few times. The V call is TRBV4-2, the J call TRBJ2-3; D unclear. The CDR3 runs 16 residues. V lost 1 base and J 9 bases, leaving 20 bases between the germline ends. The germline gives CDR1 LGHNA, CDR2 YNFKEQ. Here the CDR3 DNA reads TGTGCCAGCAGCCAAGCGGCTAGTATCCCCATATGGACGCAGTATTTT. Amino acids: CASSQAASIPIWTQYF.

This sequence joins TRBV6-6 and TRBJ1-5; possible D gene TRBD1, 6 bases. The CDR3 consists of 16 residues. Per germline, CDR1 MNHNY and CDR2 SVGAGI (reference sequence). V lost 2 bases and J lost 0, with 11 bases in between. DNA for the CDR3: TGTGCCAGCAGTTACGGACAGTCAATTAGCAATCAGCCCCAGCATTTT. Its protein product is CASSYGQSISNQPQHF.

This clonotype has just a few counts. This chain joins TRBV4-3 and TRBJ2-3, with D possibly being TRBD2 (7 bases). With 0 bases removed from V and 3 bases from J, the gap between germline ends came to 16 bases. Looked up from germline, CDR1 is LGHNA and CDR2 is YSLEER. The CDR3 runs 17 residues. CDR3 DNA sequence: TGCGCCAGCAGCCAAGATGGAGGGGGGGGGCCGACAGATACGCAGTATTTT. This codes for CASSQDGGGGPTDTQYF.

This clonotype was found a few times. The rearrangement uses TRBV5-6 and TRBJ2-1, with D maybe TRBD2 (5 bases). The germline V and J ends were trimmed by 4 bases and 3 bases, with 17 bases remaining between them. The CDR3 is 16 amino acids. CDR1 and CDR2 (germline): SGHDT, YYEEEE. CDR3 in DNA: TGTGCCAGCAGCGCTGCAGGAGGTTTATACTACAATGAGCAGTTCTTC. Its protein is CASSAAGGLYYNEQFF.

In its sample, this clonotype was seen once. This chain links TRBV9 with TRBJ2-5, with D possibly being TRBD1 (6 bases). CDR3 length equals 14 residues. CDR1 is SGDLS and CDR2 is YYNGEE in the germline V gene. Trimming removed 2 bases from V and 5 bases from J, with 13 bases in between. CDR3 protein: CASSVGQRWETQYF. As DNA, the CDR3 is TGTGCCAGCAGCGTTGGACAGCGGTGGGAGACCCAGTACTTC.